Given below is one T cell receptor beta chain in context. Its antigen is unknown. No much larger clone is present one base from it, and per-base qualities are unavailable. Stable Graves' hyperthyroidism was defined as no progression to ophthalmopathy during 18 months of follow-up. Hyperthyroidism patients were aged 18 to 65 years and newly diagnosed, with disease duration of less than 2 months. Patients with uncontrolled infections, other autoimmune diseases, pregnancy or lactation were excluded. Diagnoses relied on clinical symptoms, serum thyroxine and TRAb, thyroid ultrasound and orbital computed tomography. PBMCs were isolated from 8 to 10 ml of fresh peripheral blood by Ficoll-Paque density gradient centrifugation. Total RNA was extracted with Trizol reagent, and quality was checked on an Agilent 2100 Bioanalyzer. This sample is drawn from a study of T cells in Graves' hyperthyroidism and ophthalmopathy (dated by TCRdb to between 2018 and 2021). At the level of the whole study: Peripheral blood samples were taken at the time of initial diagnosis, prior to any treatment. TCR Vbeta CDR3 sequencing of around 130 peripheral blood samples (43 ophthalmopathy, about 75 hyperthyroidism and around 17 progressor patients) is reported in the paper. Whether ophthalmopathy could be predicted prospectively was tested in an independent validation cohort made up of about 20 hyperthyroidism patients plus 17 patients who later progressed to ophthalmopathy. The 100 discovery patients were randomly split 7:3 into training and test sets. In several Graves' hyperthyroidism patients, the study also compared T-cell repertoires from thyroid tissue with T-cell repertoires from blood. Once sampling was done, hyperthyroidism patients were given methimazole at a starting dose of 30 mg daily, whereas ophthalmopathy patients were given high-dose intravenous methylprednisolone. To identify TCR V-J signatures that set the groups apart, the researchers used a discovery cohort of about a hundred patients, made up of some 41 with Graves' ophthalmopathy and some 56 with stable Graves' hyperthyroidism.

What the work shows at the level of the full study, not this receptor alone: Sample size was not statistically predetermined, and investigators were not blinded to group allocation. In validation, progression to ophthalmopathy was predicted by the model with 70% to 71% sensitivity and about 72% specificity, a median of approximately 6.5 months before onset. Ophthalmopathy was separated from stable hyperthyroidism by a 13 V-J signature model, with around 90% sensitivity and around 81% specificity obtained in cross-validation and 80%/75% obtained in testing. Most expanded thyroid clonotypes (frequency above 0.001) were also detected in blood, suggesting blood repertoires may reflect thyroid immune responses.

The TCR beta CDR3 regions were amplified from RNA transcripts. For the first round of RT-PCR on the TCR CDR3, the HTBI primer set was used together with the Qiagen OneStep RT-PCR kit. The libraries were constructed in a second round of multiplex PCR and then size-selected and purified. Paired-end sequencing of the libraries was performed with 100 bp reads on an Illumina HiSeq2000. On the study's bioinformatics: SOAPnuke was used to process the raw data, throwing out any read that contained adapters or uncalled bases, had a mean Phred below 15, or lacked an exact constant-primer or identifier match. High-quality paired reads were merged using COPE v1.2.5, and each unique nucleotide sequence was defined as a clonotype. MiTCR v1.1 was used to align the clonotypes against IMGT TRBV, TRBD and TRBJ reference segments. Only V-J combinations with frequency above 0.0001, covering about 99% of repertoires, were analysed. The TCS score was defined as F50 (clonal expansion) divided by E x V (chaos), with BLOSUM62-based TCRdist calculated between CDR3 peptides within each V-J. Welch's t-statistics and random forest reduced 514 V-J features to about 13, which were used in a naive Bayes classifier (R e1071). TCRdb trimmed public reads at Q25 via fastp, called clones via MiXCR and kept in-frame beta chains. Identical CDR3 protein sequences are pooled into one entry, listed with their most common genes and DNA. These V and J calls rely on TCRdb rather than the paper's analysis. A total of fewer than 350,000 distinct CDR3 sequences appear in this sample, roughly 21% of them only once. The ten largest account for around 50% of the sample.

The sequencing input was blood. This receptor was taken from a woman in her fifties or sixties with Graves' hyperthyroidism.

Here the CDR3 is given as CSVTGTSAYNEQFF. The nucleotide sequence is given as TGCAGCGTTACCGGGACTAGCGCTTACAATGAGCAGTTCTTC. Recombination linked TRBV29-1 to TRBJ2-1; TRBD2 matches 10 bases in the middle. The CDR3 spans 14 residues, from the cysteine through the phenylalanine. Only the CDR3 DNA stays, 42 bases, in frame from base 1. Per the germline V gene, SQVTM is the CDR1 and ANQGSEA is the CDR2. At the junction V is shortened by 5 bases and J by 4 bases; bases outside the gene matches: 5.